The 24 T cell receptor beta chains in this list originate from one sample, sequenced in a study of cytomegalovirus exposure and HLA in healthy donors. Primers for the PCR totalled 60 Vbeta and 13 Jbeta. TCRdb's copy holds only in-frame clones and misses some; the assay was immunoSEQ multiplex PCR. The table shows 140,000 to 150,000 clones, with 75% occurring only once. Sequenced sample: PBMCs. These receptors were taken from a man aged 30-40 years in good health and CMV-seronegative.

The chain uses TRBV19 and TRBJ1-1, with 7 nucleotides matching TRBD1. V lost 8 bases and J lost 0; bases outside the gene matches: 12. CDR3 length: 16 residues. Germline V lookup: CDR1 LNHDA, CDR2 SQIVND (reference sequence). As DNA, the CDR3 is TGTGCCAGTCAAAGGGACAGATCAAGCTTGAACACTGAAGCTTTCTTT. Its protein product is CASQRDRSSLNTEAFF.

V and J are TRBV6-6 and TRBJ1-1; D is uncertain. Germline V lookup: CDR1 MNHNY, CDR2 SVGAGI (reference sequence). CDR3 length: 14 amino acids. With 6 bases removed from V and 4 bases from J, the gap between germline ends came to 15 bases. The CDR3 DNA sequence: TGTGCCAGCAGGGAGGACCCTCAGGTCACTGAAGCTTTCTTT. This encodes CASREDPQVTEAFF.

A few counts support this clone. The J gene is TRBJ2-2, the V gene TRBV27; no clear D. This CDR3 comprises 13 residues. Germline V lookup: CDR1 MNHEY, CDR2 SMNVEV (reference sequence). Trimming stripped 0 bases from V and 5 bases from J, with 4 bases between. The CDR3 nucleotides are TGTGCCAGCAGTTTATCTCTAACCGGGGAGCTGTTTTTT. Its protein product is CASSLSLTGELFF.

CDR3 bases: TGTGCCAGCAGCTCGCGCAGGGGGCTGGATTCACCCCTCCACTTT. Protein product: CASSSRRGLDSPLHF. This chain joins TRBV11-1 and TRBJ1-6, with 8 bases that match TRBD1. The trim removed 4 bases at V and 8 bases at J, leaving 7 bases unmatched. The CDR3 runs to 15 residues. Germline CDR1 SGHAT, CDR2 FQDESV (reference sequence).

This chain uses TRBV6-5 with TRBJ2-3; possibly TRBD2 for D (5 bases). Trimming pared 0 bases from V and 4 bases from J, leaving 11 bases between. The CDR3 length is 15 residues. Germline-derived CDR1 and CDR2 are MNHEY and SVGAGI. CDR3 loop: CASSYSQRFADTQYF. DNA for the CDR3: TGTGCCAGCAGTTACTCGCAGCGGTTCGCAGATACGCAGTATTTT.

The V gene is TRBV7-9, the J gene TRBJ2-1, with 8 positions matching TRBD1. CDR1 and CDR2 (germline): SEHNR, FQNEAQ (reference sequence). The ends lost 5 bases at V and 8 bases at J; junction bases unmatched: 8. The CDR3 length is 14 residues. The DNA of the CDR3 is TGTGCCAGCAGCCCCCAGGACAGGGTCCATGAGCAGTTCTTC. This gives the protein CASSPQDRVHEQFF.

Concerning this clone: The sample carries other DNA sequences with the same CDR3. The chain has TRBV7-3 and TRBJ2-6; 7 nucleotides match TRBD1. The CDR3 extends over 16 amino acids. CDR1 is SGHTA and CDR2 is FQGTGA in the germline V gene. Germline trimming cut 2 bases from V and 0 bases from J; bases unmatched to any gene: 1. CDR3 residues: CASSLEGASGANVLTF. Here the CDR3 DNA reads TGTGCCAGCAGCTTAGAGGGGGCCTCTGGGGCCAACGTCCTGACTTTC.

The rearrangement links TRBV6-1 to TRBJ2-7; perhaps TRBD1 as D (5 bases). The CDR3 is made up of 14 amino acids. Germline CDR1 is MNHNS and CDR2 is SASEGT. Trimming took 6 bases from V and 4 from J, leaving 16 bases between them. The CDR3 sequence: CASRTGRVLYEQYF. The CDR3 DNA reads TGTGCCAGCAGGACTGGCAGGGTCCTTTACGAGCAGTACTTC.

J is TRBJ1-2 and V is TRBV28; D not resolved. Trimming shortened V by 1 base and J by 3 bases, and 18 bases separated the two germline ends. Looked up from germline, CDR1 is MDHEN and CDR2 is SYDVKM. This CDR3 spans 17 amino acids. For the CDR3, the DNA is TGTGCCAGCAGTTTATTAGCGGGCGGAGGGCTAGACTATGGCTACACCTTC. It translates to CASSLLAGGGLDYGYTF.

The V and J genes are TRBV11-3 and TRBJ2-7; 7 bases fit TRBD1. With 5 bases clipped from V and 7 bases from J, the junction kept 14 bases outside the gene matches. The CDR3 contains 15 residues. Germline-derived CDR1 and CDR2 are SGHNT and YENEEA. For the CDR3, the DNA is TGTGCCAGCAGCCACCGACAGGGTCCCTCAGGGGAGCAGTACTTC. Amino acids: CASSHRQGPSGEQYF.

The genes are TRBV10-2 and TRBJ2-5; D perhaps matches TRBD2 (6 bases). CDR1 and CDR2 from the germline V gene are WSHSY and SAAADI. This CDR3 contains 14 residues. Trimming stripped 8 bases from V and 0 bases from J, with 13 bases between. The CDR3 spells CASAAGPNQETQYF. CDR3 bases: TGCGCCAGCGCCGCGGGACCGAACCAAGAGACCCAGTACTTC.

V usage is TRBV6-5 and J usage is TRBJ1-2, with 7 bases aligning to TRBD1. The CDR3 consists of 12 residues. Per the germline V gene, CDR1 is MNHEY and CDR2 is SVGAGI. The V gene end was trimmed by 6 bases and the J gene end by 6 bases; junction bases not matched to a gene: 4. CDR3 sequence reads: CASSGTVNGYTF. The CDR3 DNA reads as TGTGCCAGCAGCGGGACAGTGAATGGCTACACCTTC.

This clone was seen a few times. The chain carries TRBV4-1 and TRBJ2-3; TRBD2 agrees at 10 bases. The J segment lost 3 bases and the V segment lost 2 bases, leaving 5 bases of the junction unmatched. This CDR3 comprises 16 residues. Germline V gene sequence: CDR1 MGHRA, CDR2 YSYEKL. CDR3 DNA sequence: TGCGCCAGCAGCCAATCCCCGGGACTAGCGACAGATACGCAGTATTTT. Protein: CASSQSPGLATDTQYF.

The chain recombines TRBV27 with TRBJ2-7; D is uncertain. This CDR3 has 14 residues. In germline, CDR1 is MNHEY, CDR2 SMNVEV (reference sequence). The V end lost 4 bases, the J end lost 6 bases, and 16 bases lay between the germline ends. CDR3 loop: CASSSNPRSPEQYF. Here the CDR3 DNA reads TGTGCCAGCAGTTCTAACCCGAGGAGCCCCGAGCAGTACTTC.

The chain has TRBV18 and TRBJ2-3; D gene unclear. CDR1 and CDR2 (germline): KGHSH, LQKENI. V was cut by 2 bases and J by 2 bases, with 17 bases left in between. The CDR3 sequence is 17 residues long. In DNA form, the CDR3 reads TGTGCCAGCTCACCATTCGTAGGCGGCGGTTCCACAGATACGCAGTATTTT. It is translated as CASSPFVGGGSTDTQYF.

This chain uses TRBV7-2 with TRBJ2-3; 8 bases fit TRBD1. The germline gives CDR1 SGHTA, CDR2 FQGNSA. The V segment lost 8 bases and the J segment 4 bases; nucleotides outside the gene matches: 5. The CDR3 totals 13 residues. CDR3 in amino acids: CASGDRGSDTQYF. The CDR3 nucleotides read TGTGCCAGCGGTGACAGGGGATCAGATACGCAGTATTTT.

The V and J genes are TRBV28 and TRBJ2-5; a possible D gene is TRBD2 (6 bases). Trimming took 2 bases from V and 5 from J, leaving 9 bases between them. The CDR3 extends over 13 amino acids. Germline V CDR1 and CDR2: MDHEN, SYDVKM. CDR3 bases: TGTGCCAGCAGTTTAATGCGGGACGAGACCCAGTACTTC. It yields the protein CASSLMRDETQYF.

This chain links TRBV5-1 with TRBJ2-7; a weak D match, TRBD2 (7 bases). The CDR3 loop spans 15 amino acids. Germline CDR1 reads SGHRS; CDR2 reads YFSETQ. V dropped 4 bases and J dropped 4 bases, with 18 bases sitting between them. The CDR3 protein is CASSPEWGGGYEQYF. The CDR3 DNA reads TGCGCCAGCAGCCCGGAGTGGGGGGGCGGGTACGAGCAGTACTTC.

The chain combines TRBV7-2 with TRBJ2-1; 7 bases line up with TRBD2. The CDR3 has 14 residues. Germline lookup yields CDR1 SGHTA and CDR2 FQGNSA. Trimming cost V 3 bases and J 7 bases; bases outside gene matches: 6. The chain's CDR3 is CASSFGGLTNEQFF. CDR3 bases: TGTGCCAGCAGCTTTGGGGGACTAACGAATGAGCAGTTCTTC.

The rearrangement joins TRBV5-1 to TRBJ2-7; 7 positions agree with TRBD1. V lost 1 base and J lost 4; bases outside the gene matches: 5. CDR3 length equals 14 residues. The germline gives CDR1 SGHRS, CDR2 YFSETQ. The CDR3 bases are TGCGCCAGCAGCTTGACGTACAGGGGTTACGAGCAGTACTTC. It is translated as CASSLTYRGYEQYF.

The chain is built from TRBV5-5 and TRBJ1-2; D gene ambiguous. V lost 3 bases to trimming and J lost 6 bases, with 12 bases between them. CDR1 is SGHKS, CDR2 YYEKEE, per germline (reference sequence). The CDR3 has 13 amino acids. This CDR3 is CASSSHWRDGYTF. Written as DNA, the CDR3 is TGTGCCAGCAGCTCGCACTGGAGAGATGGCTACACCTTC.

The chain recombines TRBV5-4 with TRBJ1-4, with D possibly matching TRBD1 (5 bases). Germline V gene lookup returns CDR1 SGHNT and CDR2 YYREEE (reference sequence). V was clipped by 4 bases and J by 0 bases, with 16 bases between them. The CDR3 loop spans 17 amino acids. The CDR3 sequence: CASSPQEGRATNEKLFF. In DNA, the CDR3 is TGTGCCAGCAGCCCTCAGGAGGGGAGAGCAACTAATGAAAAACTGTTTTTT.

This rearrangement joins TRBV14 to TRBJ2-1; D gene uncertain. The germline gives CDR1 SGHDN, CDR2 FVKESK. The CDR3 has 16 residues. V lost 4 bases, J lost 0 bases, and 13 bases lay in between. CDR3 region: CASSLLAVSSYNEQFF. CDR3 DNA sequence: TGTGCCAGCAGCCTACTTGCGGTTAGCTCCTACAATGAGCAGTTCTTC. The complete variable domain, with remaining parts taken from reference TRBV14 and TRBJ2-1, reads EAGVTQFPSHSVIEKGQTVTLRCDPISGHDNLYWYRRVMGKEIKFLLHFVKESKQDESGMPNNRFLAERTGGTYSTLKVQPAELEDSGVYFCASSLLAVSSYNEQFFGPGTRLTVL.

This chain joins TRBV4-1 and TRBJ1-5, with 10 bases lining up with TRBD1. The CDR3 covers 17 residues. Germline V gene lookup returns CDR1 MGHRA and CDR2 YSYEKL. The trim removed 4 bases at V and 2 bases at J, leaving 8 bases unmatched. The CDR3 DNA follows: TGCGCCAGCAGCCTTCAAGGTGGGACAGGGGGCAATCAGCCCCAGCATTTT. This gives the protein CASSLQGGTGGNQPQHF.